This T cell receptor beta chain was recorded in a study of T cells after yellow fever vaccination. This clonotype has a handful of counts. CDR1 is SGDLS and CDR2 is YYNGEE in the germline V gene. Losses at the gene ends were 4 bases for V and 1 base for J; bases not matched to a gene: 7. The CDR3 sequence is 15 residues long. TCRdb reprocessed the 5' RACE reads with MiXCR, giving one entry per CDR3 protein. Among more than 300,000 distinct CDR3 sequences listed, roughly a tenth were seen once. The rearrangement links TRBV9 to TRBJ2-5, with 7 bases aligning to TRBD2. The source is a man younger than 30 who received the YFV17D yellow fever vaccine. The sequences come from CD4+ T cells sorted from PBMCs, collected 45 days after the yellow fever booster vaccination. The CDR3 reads CASSTFGTTQETQYF. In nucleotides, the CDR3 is TGTGCCAGCAGCACCTTCGGGACTACCCAAGAGACCCAGTACTTC.